The text below deals with one T cell receptor (beta chain). Assay used: immunoSEQ multiplex PCR; TCRdb lists only in-frame clones, some missing. The profile shows roughly 50,000 clones, 90% to 95% of them singletons. The length of the CDR3 is 13 residues. Germline V CDR1 and CDR2: LNHDA, SQIVND (reference sequence). The J segment lost 2 bases and the V segment lost 8 bases, leaving 2 bases of the junction unmatched. The data originate from a study of technical replicates of blood from several donors. Sample: PBMCs. This TCR derives from a human donor in good health. Some clones in this sample may be carry-over from other donors' samples. V and J are TRBV19 and TRBJ1-3; TRBD1 matches 8 bases. This chain's CDR3 is CASEGQAGNTIYF. Written as DNA, the CDR3 is TGTGCCAGTGAGGGACAGGCTGGAAACACCATATATTTT.